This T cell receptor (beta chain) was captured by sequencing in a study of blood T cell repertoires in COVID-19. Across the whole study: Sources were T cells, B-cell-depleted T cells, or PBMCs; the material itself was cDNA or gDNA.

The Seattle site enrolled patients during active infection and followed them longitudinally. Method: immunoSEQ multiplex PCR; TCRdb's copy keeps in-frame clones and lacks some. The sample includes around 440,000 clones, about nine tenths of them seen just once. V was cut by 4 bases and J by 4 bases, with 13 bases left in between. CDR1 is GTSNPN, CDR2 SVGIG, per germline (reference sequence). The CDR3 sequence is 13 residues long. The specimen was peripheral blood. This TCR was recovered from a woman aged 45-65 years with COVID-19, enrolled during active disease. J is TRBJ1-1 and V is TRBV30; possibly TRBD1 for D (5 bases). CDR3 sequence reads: CAWTVMGGTEAFF. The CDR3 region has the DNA TGTGCCTGGACTGTAATGGGGGGCACTGAAGCTTTCTTT.